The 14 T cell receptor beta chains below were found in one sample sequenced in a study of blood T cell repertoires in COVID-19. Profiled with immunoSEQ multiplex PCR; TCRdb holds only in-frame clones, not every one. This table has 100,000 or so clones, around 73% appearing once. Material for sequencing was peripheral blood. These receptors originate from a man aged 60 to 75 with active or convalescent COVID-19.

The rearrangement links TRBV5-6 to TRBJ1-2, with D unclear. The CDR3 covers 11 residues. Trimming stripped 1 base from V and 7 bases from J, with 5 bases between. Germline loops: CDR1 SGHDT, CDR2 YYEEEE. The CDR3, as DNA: TGTGCCAGCAGCTTGTTGAGTGGCTACACCTTC. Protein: CASSLLSGYTF.

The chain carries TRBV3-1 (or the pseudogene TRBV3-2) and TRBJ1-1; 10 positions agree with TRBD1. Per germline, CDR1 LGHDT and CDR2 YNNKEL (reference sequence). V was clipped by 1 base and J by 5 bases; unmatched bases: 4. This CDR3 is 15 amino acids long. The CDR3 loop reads CASSQGRTGGTEAFF. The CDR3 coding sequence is TGTGCCAGCAGCCAAGGCCGGACAGGGGGGACTGAAGCTTTCTTT.

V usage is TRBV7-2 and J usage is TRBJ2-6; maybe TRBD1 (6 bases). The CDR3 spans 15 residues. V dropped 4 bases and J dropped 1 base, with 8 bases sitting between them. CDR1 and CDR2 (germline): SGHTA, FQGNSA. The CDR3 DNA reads TGTGCCAGCAGCTCCACAGGGTCTGGGGCCAACGTCCTGACTTTC. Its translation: CASSSTGSGANVLTF. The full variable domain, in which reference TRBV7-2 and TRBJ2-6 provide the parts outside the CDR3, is GAGVSQSPSNKVTEKGKDVELRCDPISGHTALYWYRQSLGQGLEFLIYFQGNSAPDKSGLPSDRFSAERTGGSVSTLTIQRTQQEDSAVYLCASSSTGSGANVLTFGAGSRLTVL.

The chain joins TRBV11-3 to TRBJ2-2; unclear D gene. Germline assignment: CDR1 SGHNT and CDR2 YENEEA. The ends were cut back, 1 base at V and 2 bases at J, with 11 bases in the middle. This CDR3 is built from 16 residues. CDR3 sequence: CASSLGGRHNTGELFF. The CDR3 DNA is TGTGCCAGCAGCTTAGGCGGAAGGCATAACACCGGGGAGCTGTTTTTT.

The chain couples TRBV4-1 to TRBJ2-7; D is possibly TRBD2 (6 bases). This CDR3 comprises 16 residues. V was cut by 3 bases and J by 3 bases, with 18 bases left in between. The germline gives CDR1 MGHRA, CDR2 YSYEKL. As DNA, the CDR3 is TGCGCCAGCAGCCACGACATTGAGGAGGGTCTCTACGAGCAGTACGTC. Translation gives CASSHDIEEGLYEQYV.

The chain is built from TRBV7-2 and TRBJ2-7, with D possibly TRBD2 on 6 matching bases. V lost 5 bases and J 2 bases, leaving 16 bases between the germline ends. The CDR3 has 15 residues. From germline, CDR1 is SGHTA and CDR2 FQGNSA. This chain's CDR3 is CASSLAGGAPYEQYF. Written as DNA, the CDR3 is TGTGCCAGCAGCCTGGCGGGCGGGGCCCCCTACGAGCAGTACTTC.

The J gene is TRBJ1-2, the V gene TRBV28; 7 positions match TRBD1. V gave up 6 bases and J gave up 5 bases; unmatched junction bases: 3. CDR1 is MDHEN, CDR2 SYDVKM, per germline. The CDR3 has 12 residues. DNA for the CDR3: TGTGCCAGCAGACTGACAGGGTATGGCTACACCTTC. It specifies CASRLTGYGYTF.

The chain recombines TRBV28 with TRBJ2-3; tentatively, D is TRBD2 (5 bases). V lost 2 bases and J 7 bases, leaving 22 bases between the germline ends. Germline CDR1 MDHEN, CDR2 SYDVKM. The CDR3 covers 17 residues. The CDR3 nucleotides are TGTGCCAGCAGTTTAACGAATCCGGGGAACCTGAAGAATACGCAGTATTTT. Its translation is CASSLTNPGNLKNTQYF.

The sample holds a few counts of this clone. CDR3 amino acids: CASSVRRQGETEAFF. The CDR3 nucleotides are TGTGCCAGCAGCGTACGCCGACAGGGGGAAACTGAAGCTTTCTTT. The chain combines TRBV11-2 with TRBJ1-1, with 9 bases identical to TRBD1. The CDR3 loop spans 15 amino acids. The trim removed 5 bases at V and 5 bases at J, leaving 9 bases unmatched. The germline V gene has CDR1 SGHAT and CDR2 FQNNGV. Based on the CDR3 plus reference TRBV11-2 and TRBJ1-1, the full variable domain is EAGVAQSPRYKIIEKRQSVAFWCNPISGHATLYWYQQILGQGPKLLIQFQNNGVVDDSQLPKDRFSAERLKGVDSTLKIQPAKLEDSAVYLCASSVRRQGETEAFFGQGTRLTVV.

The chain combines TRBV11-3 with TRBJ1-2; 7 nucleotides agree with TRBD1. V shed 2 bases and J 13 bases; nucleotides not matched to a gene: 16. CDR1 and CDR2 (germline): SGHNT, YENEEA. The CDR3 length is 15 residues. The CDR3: CASSLSVWDRNPLTF. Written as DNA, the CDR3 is TGTGCCAGCAGCTTATCAGTCTGGGACAGAAATCCCCTCACCTTC.

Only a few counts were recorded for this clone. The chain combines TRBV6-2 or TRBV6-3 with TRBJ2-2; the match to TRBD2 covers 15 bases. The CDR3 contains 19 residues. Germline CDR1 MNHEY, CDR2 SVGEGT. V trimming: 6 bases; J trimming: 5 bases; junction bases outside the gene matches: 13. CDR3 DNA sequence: TGTGCCAGCAGCTCAAACCGCGGGACTAGCGGGAGGAGGACCGGGGAGCTGTTTTTT. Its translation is CASSSNRGTSGRRTGELFF.

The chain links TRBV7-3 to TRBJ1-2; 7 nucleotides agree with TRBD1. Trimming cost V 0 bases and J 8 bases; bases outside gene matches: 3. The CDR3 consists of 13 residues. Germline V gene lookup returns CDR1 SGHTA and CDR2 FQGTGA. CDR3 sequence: CASSLTGGGGYTF. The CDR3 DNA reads TGTGCCAGCAGCTTAACAGGGGGCGGAGGCTACACCTTC. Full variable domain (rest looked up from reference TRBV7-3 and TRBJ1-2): GAGVSQTPSNKVTEKGKYVELRCDPISGHTALYWYRQSLGQGPEFLIYFQGTGAADDSGLPNDRFFAVRPEGSVSTLKIQRTERGDSAVYLCASSLTGGGGYTFGSGTRLTVV.

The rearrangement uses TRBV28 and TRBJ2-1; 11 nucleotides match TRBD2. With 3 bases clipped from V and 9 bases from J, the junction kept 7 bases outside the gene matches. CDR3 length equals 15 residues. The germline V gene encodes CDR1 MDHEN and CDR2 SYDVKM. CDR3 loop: CASSFPGLAGSEQFF. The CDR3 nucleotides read TGTGCCAGCAGTTTCCCCGGACTAGCGGGCTCTGAGCAGTTCTTC.

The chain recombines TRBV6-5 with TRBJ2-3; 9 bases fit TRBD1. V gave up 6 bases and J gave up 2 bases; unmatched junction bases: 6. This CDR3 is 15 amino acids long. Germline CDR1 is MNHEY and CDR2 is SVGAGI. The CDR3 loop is CASRDGQGYTDTQYF. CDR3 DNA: TGTGCCAGCAGAGACGGACAGGGGTACACAGATACGCAGTATTTT.